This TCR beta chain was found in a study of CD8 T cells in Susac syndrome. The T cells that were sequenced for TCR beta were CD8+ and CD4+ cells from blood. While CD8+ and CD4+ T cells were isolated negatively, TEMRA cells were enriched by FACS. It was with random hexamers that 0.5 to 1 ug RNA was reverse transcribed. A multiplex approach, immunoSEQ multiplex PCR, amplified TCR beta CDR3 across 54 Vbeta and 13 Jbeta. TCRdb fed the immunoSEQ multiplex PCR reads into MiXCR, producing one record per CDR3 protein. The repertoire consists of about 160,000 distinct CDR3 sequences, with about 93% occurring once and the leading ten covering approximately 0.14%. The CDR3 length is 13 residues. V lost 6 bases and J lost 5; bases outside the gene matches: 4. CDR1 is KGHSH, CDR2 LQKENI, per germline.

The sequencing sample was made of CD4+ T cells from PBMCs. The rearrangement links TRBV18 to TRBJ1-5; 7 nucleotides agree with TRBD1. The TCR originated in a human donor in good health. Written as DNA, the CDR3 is TGTGCCAGCTCCCAAGGGGGCGATCAGCCCCAGCATTTT. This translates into CASSQGGDQPQHF. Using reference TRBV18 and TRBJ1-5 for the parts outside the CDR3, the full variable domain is NAGVMQNPRHLVRRRGQEARLRCSPMKGHSHVYWYRQLPEEGLKFMVYLQKENIIDESGMPKERFSAEFPKEGPSILRIQQVVRGDSAAYFCASSQGGDQPQHFGDGTRLSIL.